The clone carrying this T cell receptor beta chain was counted a few times. Its antigen is currently unknown. TCRdb analysed the 5' RACE reads with MiXCR anew, one entry per CDR3 protein. The sample records around 340,000 distinct CDR3 sequences, roughly an eighth being singletons. The data belong to a study of identical twins. V lost 4 bases to trimming and J lost 5 bases; unmatched junction nucleotides: 17. This CDR3 spans 18 amino acids. Germline V gives CDR1 DFQATT, CDR2 SNEGSKA (reference sequence). Whole-study results and caveats: Fewer insertions were carried by abundant cord blood beta clonotypes, but none was seen in memory repertoires.

Healthy Caucasians alone served as donors. This same sample was also part of a study on yellow fever vaccine responses in identical twins.

The rearrangement links TRBV20-1 to TRBJ1-4; 9 bases agree with TRBD1. This clonotype was obtained from a woman in her late teens or twenties in good health. The material sequenced was CD8+ T cells sorted from blood. CDR3 amino acids: CSAIYLRGDRVKNEKLFF. In DNA form, the CDR3 reads TGCAGTGCTATATACCTGAGGGGGGACAGGGTGAAAAATGAAAAACTGTTTTTT.